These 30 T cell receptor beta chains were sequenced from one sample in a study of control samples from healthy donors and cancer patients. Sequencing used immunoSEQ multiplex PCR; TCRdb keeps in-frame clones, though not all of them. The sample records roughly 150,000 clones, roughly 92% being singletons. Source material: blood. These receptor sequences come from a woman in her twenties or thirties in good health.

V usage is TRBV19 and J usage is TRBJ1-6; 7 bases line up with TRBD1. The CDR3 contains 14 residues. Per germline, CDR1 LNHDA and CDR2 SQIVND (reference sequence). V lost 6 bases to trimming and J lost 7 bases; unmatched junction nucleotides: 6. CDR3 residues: CASSLSGQNSPLHF. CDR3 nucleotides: TGTGCCAGTAGCCTATCGGGACAGAATTCACCCCTCCACTTT.

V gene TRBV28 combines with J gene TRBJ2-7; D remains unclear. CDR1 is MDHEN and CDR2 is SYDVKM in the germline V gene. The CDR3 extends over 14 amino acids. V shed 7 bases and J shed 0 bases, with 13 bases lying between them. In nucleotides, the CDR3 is TGTGCCAGCATCACAGAAGCCCCCTCCTACGAGCAGTACTTC. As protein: CASITEAPSYEQYF.

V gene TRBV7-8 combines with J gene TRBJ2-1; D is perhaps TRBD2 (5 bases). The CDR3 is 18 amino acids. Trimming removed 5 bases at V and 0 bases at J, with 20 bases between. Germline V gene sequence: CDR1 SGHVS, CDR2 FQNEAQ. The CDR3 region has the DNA TGTGCCAGCAGCCTCCAGTCCGGAGGCGTAAGCTCCTACAATGAGCAGTTCTTC. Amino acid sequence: CASSLQSGGVSSYNEQFF.

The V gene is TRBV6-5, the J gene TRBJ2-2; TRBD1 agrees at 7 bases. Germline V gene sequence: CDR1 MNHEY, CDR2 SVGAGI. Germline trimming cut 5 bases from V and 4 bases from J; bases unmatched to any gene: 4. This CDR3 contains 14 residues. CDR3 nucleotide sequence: TGTGCCAGCAGTCTTGGGACAGCCACCGGGGAGCTGTTTTTT. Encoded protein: CASSLGTATGELFF.

Written as DNA, the CDR3 is TGTGCCAGCAGCCCGGGGGGGGCGAACACTGAAGCTTTCTTT. It is translated as CASSPGGANTEAFF. V gene TRBV11-3 combines with J gene TRBJ1-1; D might be TRBD1 (6 bases). This CDR3 has 14 amino acids. The V gene lost 5 bases and the J gene lost 1 base, with 11 bases spanning the gap. CDR1 and CDR2 (germline): SGHNT, YENEEA.

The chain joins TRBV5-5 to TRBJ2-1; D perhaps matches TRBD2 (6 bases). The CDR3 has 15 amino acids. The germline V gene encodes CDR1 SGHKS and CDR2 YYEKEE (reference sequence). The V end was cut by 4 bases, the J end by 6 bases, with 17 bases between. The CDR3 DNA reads TGTGCCAGCAGCGTTACCGGGACTGCACTCAATGAGCAGTTCTTC. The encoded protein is CASSVTGTALNEQFF.

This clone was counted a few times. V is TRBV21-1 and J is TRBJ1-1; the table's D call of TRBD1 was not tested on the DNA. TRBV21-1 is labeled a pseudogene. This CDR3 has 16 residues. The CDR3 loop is CASSKAGQDWSTEAFF. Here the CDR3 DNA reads TGTGCCAGCAGCAAAGCGGGACAGGATTGGAGCACTGAAGCTTTCTTT.

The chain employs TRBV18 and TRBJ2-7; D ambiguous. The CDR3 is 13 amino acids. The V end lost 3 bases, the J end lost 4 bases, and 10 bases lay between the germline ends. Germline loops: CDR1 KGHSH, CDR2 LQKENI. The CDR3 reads CASSPRGAYEQYF. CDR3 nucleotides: TGTGCCAGCTCACCTCGAGGCGCTTACGAGCAGTACTTC.

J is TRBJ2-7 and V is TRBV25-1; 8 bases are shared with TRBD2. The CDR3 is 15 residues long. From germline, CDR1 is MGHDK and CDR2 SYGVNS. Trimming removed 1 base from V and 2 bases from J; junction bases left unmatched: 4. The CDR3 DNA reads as TGTGCCAGCAGTGAATTACTAGCGGACCCCTACGAGCAGTACTTC. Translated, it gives CASSELLADPYEQYF.

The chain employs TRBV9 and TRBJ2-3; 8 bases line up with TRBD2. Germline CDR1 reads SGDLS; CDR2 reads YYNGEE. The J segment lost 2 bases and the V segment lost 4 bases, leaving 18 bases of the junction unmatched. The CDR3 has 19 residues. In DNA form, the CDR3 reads TGTGCCAGCAGCCCGCGTCCCGGGACTAGTTTGTCGTTCACAGATACGCAGTATTTT. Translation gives CASSPRPGTSLSFTDTQYF.

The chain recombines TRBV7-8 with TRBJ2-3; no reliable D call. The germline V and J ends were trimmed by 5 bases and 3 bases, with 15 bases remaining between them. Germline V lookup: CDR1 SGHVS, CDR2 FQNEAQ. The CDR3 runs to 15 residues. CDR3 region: CASSLGFGGTDTQYF. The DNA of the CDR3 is TGTGCCAGCAGCCTAGGATTTGGTGGGACAGATACGCAGTATTTT.

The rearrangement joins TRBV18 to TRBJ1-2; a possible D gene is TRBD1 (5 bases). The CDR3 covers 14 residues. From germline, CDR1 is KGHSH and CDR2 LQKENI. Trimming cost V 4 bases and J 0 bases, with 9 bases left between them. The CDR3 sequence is CASSQQVSNYGYTF. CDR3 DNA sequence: TGTGCCAGCTCACAACAGGTGTCTAACTATGGCTACACCTTC.

The CDR3 spells CASSTVQGSSYNEQFF. The DNA of the CDR3 is TGTGCCAGCAGCACCGTACAGGGAAGCTCCTACAATGAGCAGTTCTTC. The genes are TRBV21-1 and TRBJ2-1; TRBD1, the D gene given by the table, was not confirmed from the DNA. TRBV21-1 is marked as a pseudogene. This CDR3 comprises 16 residues.

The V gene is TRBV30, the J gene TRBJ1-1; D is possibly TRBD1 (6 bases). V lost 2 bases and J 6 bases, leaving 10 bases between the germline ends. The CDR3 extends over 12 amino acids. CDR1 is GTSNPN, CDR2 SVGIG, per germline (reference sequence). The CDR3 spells CAWSSGGPEAFF. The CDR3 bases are TGTGCCTGGAGTTCCGGGGGGCCTGAAGCTTTCTTT.

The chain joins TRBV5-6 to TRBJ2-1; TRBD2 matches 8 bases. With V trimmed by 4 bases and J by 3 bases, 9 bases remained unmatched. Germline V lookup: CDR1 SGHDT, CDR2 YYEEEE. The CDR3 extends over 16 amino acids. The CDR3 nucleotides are TGTGCCAGCAGCAATAGCCAGCGGGAGCTCTACAATGAGCAGTTCTTC. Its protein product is CASSNSQRELYNEQFF.

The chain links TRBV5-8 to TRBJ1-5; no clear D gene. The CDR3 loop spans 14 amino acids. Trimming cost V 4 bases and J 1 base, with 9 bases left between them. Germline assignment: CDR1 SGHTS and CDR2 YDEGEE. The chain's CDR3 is CASSPRRSNQPQHF. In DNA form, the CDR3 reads TGTGCCAGCAGCCCGCGACGGAGCAATCAGCCCCAGCATTTT.

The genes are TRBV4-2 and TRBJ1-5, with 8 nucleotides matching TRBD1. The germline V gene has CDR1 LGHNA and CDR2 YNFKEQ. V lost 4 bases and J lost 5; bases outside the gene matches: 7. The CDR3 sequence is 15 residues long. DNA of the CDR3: TGTGCCAGCAGCCGTTTCGACAGGGGAGATCAGCCCCAGCATTTT. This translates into CASSRFDRGDQPQHF.

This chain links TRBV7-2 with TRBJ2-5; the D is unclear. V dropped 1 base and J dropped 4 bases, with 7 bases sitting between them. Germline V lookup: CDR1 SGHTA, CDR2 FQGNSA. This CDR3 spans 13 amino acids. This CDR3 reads CASSLVGPETQYF. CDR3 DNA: TGTGCCAGCAGCTTAGTGGGCCCAGAGACCCAGTACTTC.

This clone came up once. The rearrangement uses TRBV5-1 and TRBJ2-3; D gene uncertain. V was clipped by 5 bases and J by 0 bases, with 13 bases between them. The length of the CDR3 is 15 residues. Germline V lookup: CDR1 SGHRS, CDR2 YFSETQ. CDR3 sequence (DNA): TGCGCCAGCAGACGAACCCCCGCCAGCACAGATACGCAGTATTTT. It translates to CASRRTPASTDTQYF. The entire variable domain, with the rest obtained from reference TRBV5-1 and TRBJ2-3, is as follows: KAGVTQTPRYLIKTRGQQVTLSCSPISGHRSVSWYQQTPGQGLQFLFEYFSETQRNKGNFPGRFSGRQFSNSRSEMNVSTLELGDSALYLCASRRTPASTDTQYFGPGTRLTVL.

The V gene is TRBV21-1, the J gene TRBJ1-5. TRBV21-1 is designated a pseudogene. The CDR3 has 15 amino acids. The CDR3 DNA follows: TGTGCCAGCAGCAAAGCGAAGGGTGGGAATCAGCCCCAGCATTTT. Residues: CASSKAKGGNQPQHF.

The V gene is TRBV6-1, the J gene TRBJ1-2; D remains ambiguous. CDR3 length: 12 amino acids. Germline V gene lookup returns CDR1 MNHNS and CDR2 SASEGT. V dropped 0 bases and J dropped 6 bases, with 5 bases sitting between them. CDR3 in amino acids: CASSEARDGYTF. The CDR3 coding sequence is TGTGCCAGCAGTGAAGCCAGAGATGGCTACACCTTC.

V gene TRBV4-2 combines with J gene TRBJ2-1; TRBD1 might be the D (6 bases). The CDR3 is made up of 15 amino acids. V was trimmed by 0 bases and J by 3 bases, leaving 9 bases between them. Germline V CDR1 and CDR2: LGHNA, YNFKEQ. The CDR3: CASSQEAGDYNEQFF. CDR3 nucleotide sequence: TGTGCCAGCAGCCAAGAAGCAGGGGACTACAATGAGCAGTTCTTC.

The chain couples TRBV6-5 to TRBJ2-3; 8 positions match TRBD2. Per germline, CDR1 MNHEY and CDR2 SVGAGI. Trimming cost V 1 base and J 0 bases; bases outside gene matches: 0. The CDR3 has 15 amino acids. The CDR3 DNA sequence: TGTGCCAGCAGTTACTTAGCGGGAAGCACAGATACGCAGTATTTT. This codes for CASSYLAGSTDTQYF.

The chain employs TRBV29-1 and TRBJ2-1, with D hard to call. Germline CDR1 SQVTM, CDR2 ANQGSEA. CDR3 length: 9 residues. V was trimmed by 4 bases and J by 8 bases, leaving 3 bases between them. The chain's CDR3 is CSVADEQFF. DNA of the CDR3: TGCAGCGTTGCTGATGAGCAGTTCTTC.

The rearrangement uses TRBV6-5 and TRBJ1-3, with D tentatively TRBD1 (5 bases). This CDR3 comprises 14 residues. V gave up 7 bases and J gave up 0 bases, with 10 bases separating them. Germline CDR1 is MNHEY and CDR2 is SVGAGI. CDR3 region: CASNRDGSGNTIYF. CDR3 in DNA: TGTGCCAGCAATAGGGACGGCTCTGGAAACACCATATATTTT.

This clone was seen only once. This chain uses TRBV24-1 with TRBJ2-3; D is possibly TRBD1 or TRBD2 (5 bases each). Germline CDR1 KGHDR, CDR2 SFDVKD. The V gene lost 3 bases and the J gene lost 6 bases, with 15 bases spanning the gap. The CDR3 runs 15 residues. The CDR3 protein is CATSDPRGELDTQYF. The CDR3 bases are TGTGCCACCAGTGATCCAAGGGGAGAGCTCGATACGCAGTATTTT.

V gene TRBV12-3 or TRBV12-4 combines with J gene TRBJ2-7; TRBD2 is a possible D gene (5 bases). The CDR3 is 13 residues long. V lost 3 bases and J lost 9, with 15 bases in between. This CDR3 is CASSLGEGLRQYF. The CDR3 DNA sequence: TGTGCCAGCAGTTTGGGAGAAGGGCTGAGGCAGTACTTC.

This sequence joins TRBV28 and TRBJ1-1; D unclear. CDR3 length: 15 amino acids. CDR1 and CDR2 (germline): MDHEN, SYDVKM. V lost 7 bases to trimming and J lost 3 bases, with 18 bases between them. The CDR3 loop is CASTPGSALDTEAFF. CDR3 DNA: TGTGCCAGCACCCCAGGTAGTGCCCTGGACACTGAAGCTTTCTTT.

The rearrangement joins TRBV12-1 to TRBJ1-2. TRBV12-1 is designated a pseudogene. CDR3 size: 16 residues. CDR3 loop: CASSSIWTFYNYGYTF. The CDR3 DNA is TGTGCCAGCAGCTCCATATGGACGTTTTATAACTATGGCTACACCTTC.

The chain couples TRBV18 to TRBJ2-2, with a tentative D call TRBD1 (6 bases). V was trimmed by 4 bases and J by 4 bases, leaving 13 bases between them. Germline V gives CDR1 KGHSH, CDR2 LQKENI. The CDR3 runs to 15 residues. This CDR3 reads CASSQWQGSTGELFF. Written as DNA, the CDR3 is TGTGCCAGCTCACAATGGCAGGGGTCCACCGGGGAGCTGTTTTTT.